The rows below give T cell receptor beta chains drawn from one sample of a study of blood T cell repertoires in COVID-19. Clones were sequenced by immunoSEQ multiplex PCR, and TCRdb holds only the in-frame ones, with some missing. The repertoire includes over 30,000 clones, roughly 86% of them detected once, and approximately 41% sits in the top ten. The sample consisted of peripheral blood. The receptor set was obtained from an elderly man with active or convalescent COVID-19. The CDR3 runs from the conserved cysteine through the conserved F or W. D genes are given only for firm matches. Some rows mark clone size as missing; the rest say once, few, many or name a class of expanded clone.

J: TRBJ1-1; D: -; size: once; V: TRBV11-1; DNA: TGTGCCAGCAGCTCGGGAGGGGGTCGAGGTGGGACTGAAGCTTTCTTT; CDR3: CASSSGGGRGGTEAFF
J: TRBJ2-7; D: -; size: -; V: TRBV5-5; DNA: TGTGCCAGCAGCTTTTCAGTTACCTACGAGCAGTACTTC; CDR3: CASSFSVTYEQYF
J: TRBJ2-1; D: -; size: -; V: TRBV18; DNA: TGTGCCAGCTCACCGGGACTTAACAATGAGCAGTTCTTC; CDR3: CASSPGLNNEQFF
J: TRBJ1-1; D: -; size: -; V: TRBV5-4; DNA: TGTGCCAGCAGCTCCGGAGGTGGGTGGACTGAAGCTTTCTTT; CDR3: CASSSGGGWTEAFF
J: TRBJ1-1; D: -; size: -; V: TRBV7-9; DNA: TGTGCCAGCAGCCCAGGGCTCCGGCCGGGGGGTAGGACTGAAGCTTTCTTT; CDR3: CASSPGLRPGGRTEAFF
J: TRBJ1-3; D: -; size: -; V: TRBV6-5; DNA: TGTGCCAGCAGTCAAACAGGGAACTCTGGAAACACCATATATTTT; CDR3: CASSQTGNSGNTIYF
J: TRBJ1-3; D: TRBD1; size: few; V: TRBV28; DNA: TGTGCCAGCAGTTTATACAGGGACAGCTCTGGAAACACCATATATTTT; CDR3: CASSLYRDSSGNTIYF
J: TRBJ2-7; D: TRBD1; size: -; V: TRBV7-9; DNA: TGTGCCAGCAGCTCTACCAAGGACAGGGTGAACTACGAGCAGTACTTC; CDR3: CASSSTKDRVNYEQYF
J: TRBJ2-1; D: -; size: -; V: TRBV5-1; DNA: TGCGCCAGCAGCTTCGACCTTAGCGACTACAATGAGCAGTTCTTC; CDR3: CASSFDLSDYNEQFF
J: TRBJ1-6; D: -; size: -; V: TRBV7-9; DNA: TGTGCCAGCTCGGGGGGATATTATAATTCACCCCTCCACTTT; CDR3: CASSGGYYNSPLHF
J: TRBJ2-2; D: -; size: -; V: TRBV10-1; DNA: TGCGCCAGGCCCGGGGGGCGCGGCACCGGGGAGCTGTTTTTT; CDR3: CARPGGRGTGELFF
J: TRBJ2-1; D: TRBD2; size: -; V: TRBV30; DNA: TGTGCCTGGAGTAGTTCTAGCGGCTTCTACAATGAGCAGTTCTTC; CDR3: CAWSSSSGFYNEQFF
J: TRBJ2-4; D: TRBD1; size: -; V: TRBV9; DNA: TGTGCCAGCAGCGGGGACAGGTTTTCGAACATTCAGTACTTC; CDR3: CASSGDRFSNIQYF
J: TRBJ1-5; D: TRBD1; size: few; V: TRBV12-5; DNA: TGTGCTAGTGGTTTGGCCCGGGACAGGGGCAATCAGCCCCAGCATTTT; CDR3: CASGLARDRGNQPQHF
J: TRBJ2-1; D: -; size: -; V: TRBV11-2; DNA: TGTGCCAGCAGCCCGACGGGGTATGAGCAGTTCTTC; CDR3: CASSPTGYEQFF
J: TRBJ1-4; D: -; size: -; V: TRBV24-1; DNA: TGTGCCACCAGTGACAACCGCCACGGGTCAACTAATGAAAAACTGTTTTTT; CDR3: CATSDNRHGSTNEKLFF
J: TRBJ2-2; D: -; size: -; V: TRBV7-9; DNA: TGTGCCAGCAGCTTATCCGCGCGACTGAACACCGGGGAGCTGTTTTTT; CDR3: CASSLSARLNTGELFF
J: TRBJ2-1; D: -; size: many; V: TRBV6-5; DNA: TGTGCCAGCAGTACCCCCGGGTATAGCGGTGGTGGGCAGTTCTTC; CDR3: CASSTPGYSGGGQFF
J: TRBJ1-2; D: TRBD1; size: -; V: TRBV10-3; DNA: TGTGCCGTCCAGGGGGTGGCCGGTGGCTACACCTTC; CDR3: CAVQGVAGGYTF
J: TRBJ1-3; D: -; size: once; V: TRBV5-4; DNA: TGTGCCAGCAGTTATCCTGGAAACACCATATATTTT; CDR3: CASSYPGNTIYF
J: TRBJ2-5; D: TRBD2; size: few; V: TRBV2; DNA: TGTGCCAGCAGTATTAGCGGGAGGATTCTAAAGACCCAGTACTTC; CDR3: CASSISGRILKTQYF
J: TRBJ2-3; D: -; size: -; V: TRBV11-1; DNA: TGTGCCAGCAGCTTCACGAGATCAGATACGCAGTATTTT; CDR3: CASSFTRSDTQYF
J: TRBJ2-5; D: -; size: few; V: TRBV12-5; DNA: TGTGCTAGTGGTCCAGAAAAGACCCAGTACTTC; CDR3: CASGPEKTQYF
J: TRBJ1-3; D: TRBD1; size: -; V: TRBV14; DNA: TGTGCCAGCAGCCAAGGACAGGGGGCGAGAAACACCATATATTTT; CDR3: CASSQGQGARNTIYF
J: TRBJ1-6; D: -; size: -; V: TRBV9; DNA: TGTGCCAGCAGCGTAGGGGACAAATATAATTCACCCCTCCACTTT; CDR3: CASSVGDKYNSPLHF
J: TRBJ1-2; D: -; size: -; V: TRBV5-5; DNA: TGTGCCAGCAGCTTGGAGGGGGACTATGGCTACACCTTC; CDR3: CASSLEGDYGYTF
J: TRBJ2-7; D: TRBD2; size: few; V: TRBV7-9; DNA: TGTGCCAGCAGCTTAGGGGGGACTAGCGACTCCTACGAGCAGTACTTC; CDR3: CASSLGGTSDSYEQYF
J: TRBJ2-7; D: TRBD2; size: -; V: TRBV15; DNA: TGTGCCACCAGCAGAGATTTGACTAGCGGGAGCTCCGAGCAGTACTTC; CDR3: CATSRDLTSGSSEQYF
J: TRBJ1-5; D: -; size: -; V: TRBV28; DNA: TGTGCCAGCAGTGCCGTGGCCGGACAGCTAAATCAGCCCCAGCATTTT; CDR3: CASSAVAGQLNQPQHF
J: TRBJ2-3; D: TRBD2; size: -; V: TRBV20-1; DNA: TGCAGTGCCAGTAACCGGCGGGAGAGGGCAGATACGCAGTATTTT; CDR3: CSASNRRERADTQYF
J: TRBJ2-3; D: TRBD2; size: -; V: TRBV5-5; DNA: TGTGCCAGCAGCTCGGGACTAGCGGGAGTAGGAGATACGCAGTATTTT; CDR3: CASSSGLAGVGDTQYF
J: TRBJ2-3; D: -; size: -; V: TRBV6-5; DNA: TGTGCCAGCAGTTCCCACGGGACACTTGATCGTGGTACGCAGTATTTT; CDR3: CASSSHGTLDRGTQYF
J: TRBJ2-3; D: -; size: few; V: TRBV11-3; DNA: TGTGCCAGCAGCTTAGGGCCAAGCACAGATACGCAGTATTTT; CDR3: CASSLGPSTDTQYF
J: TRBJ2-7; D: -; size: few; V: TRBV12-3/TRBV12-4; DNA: TGTGCCAGCAGCCCGAGCTCCTACGAGCAGTACTTC; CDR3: CASSPSSYEQYF
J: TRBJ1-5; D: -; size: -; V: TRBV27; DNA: TGTGCCAGCAGCTTCACAGGGATAGGACAGCCCCAGCATTTT; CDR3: CASSFTGIGQPQHF
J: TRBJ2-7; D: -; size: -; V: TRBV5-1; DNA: TGCGCCAGCAGCTTGGTCGGGAGTAGCGACGAGCAGTACTTC; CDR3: CASSLVGSSDEQYF
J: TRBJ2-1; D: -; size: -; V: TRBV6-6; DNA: TGTGCCAGCAGTTGGAGGGGGGGTGATGGAGGCGATGAGCAGTTCTTC; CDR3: CASSWRGGDGGDEQFF
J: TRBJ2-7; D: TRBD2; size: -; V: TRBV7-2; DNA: TGTGCCAGCAGCTTAATGGGGACTATCCACGAGCAGTACTTC; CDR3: CASSLMGTIHEQYF
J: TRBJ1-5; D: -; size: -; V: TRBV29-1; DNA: TGCAGCGTTGAAACCACCGCCGGGCAGCCCCAGCATTTT; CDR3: CSVETTAGQPQHF
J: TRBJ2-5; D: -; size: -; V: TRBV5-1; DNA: TGCGCCAGCAGCTTTGGAGTAGTGAGGGGAGGACAAGAGACCCAGTACTTC; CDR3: CASSFGVVRGGQETQYF
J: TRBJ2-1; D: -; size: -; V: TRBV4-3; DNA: TGCGCCAGCAGCCAAGGTCGCCACGGTCGGGAGCAGTTCTTC; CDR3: CASSQGRHGREQFF
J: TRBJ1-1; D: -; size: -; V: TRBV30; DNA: TGTGCCTGGAGTAGGGGCAGGGAAGCTGAAGCTTTCTTT; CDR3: CAWSRGREAEAFF
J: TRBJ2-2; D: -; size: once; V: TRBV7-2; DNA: TGTGCCAGCAGTACCGGAGCGAACACCGGGGAGCTGTTTTTT; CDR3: CASSTGANTGELFF
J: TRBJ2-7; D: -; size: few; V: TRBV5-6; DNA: TGTGCCAGCAGCTTGGTCGGGCAGCGGGAGCAGTACTTC; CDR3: CASSLVGQREQYF